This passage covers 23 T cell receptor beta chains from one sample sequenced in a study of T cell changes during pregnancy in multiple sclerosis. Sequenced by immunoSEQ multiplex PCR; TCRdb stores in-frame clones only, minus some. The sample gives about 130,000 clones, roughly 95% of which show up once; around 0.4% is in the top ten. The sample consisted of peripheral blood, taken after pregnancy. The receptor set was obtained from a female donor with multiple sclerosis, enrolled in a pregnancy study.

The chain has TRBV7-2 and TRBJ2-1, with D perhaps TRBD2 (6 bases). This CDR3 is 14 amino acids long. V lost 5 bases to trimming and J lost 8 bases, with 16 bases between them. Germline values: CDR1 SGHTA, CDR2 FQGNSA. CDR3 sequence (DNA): TGTGCCAGCAGCCGGGGGTGGGAGGTCGATGAGCAGTTCTTC. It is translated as CASSRGWEVDEQFF.

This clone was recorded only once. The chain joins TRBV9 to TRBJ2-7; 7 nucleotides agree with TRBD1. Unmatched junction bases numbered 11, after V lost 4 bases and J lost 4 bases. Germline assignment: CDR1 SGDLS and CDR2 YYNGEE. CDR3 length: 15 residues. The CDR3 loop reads CASSQGDGLHYEQYF. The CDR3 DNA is TGTGCCAGCAGCCAGGGGGATGGATTGCATTACGAGCAGTACTTC.

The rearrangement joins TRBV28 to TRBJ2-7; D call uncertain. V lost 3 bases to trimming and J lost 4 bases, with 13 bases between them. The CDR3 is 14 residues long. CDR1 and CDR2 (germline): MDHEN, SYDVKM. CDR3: CASSFRGSAYEQYF. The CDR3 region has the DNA TGTGCCAGCAGTTTCAGAGGCAGTGCTTACGAGCAGTACTTC.

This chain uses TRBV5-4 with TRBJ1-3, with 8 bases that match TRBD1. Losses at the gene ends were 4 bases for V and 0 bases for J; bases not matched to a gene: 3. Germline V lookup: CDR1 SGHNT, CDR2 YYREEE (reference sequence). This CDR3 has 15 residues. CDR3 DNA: TGTGCCAGCAGCGCAGGGACAGGCTCTGGAAACACCATATATTTT. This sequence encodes CASSAGTGSGNTIYF.

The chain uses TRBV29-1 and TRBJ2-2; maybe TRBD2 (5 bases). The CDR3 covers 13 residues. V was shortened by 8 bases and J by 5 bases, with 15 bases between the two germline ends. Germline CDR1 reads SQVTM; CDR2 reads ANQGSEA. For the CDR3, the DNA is TGCAGCATTTGGACTGCCGGGACCGGGGAGCTGTTTTTT. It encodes CSIWTAGTGELFF.

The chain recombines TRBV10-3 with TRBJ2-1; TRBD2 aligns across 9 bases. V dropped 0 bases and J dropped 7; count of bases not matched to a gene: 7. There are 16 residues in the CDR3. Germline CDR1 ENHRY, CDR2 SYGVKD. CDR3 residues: CAISESRAGGMNEQFF. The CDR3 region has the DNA TGTGCCATCAGTGAGTCACGCGCGGGAGGGATGAATGAGCAGTTCTTC.

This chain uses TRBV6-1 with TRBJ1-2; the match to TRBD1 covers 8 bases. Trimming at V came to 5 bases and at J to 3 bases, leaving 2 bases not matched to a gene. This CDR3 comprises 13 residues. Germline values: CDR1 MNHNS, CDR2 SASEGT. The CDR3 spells CASSLQGDYGYTF. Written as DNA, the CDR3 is TGTGCCAGCAGTTTACAGGGGGACTATGGCTACACCTTC.

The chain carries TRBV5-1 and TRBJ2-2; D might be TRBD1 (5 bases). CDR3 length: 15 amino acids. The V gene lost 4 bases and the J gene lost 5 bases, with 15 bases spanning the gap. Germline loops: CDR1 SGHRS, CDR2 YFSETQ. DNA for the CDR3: TGCGCCAGCAGCACCGTTCAGGGATCGACCGGGGAGCTGTTTTTT. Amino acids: CASSTVQGSTGELFF.

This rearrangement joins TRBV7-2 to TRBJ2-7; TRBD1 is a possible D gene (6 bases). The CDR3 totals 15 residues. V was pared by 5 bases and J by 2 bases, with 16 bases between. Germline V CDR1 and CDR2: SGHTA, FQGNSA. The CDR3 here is CASSVRQDGPYEQYF. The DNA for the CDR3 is TGTGCCAGCAGCGTCCGACAGGATGGCCCCTACGAGCAGTACTTC. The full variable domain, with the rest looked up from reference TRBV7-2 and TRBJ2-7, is GAGVSQSPSNKVTEKGKDVELRCDPISGHTALYWYRQSLGQGLEFLIYFQGNSAPDKSGLPSDRFSAERTGGSVSTLTIQRTQQEDSAVYLCASSVRQDGPYEQYFGPGTRLTVT.

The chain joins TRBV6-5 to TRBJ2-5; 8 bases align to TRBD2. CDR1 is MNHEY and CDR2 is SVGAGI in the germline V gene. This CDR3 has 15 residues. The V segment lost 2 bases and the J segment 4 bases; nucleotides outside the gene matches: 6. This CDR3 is CASSYGAGVGETQYF. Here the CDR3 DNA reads TGTGCCAGCAGTTACGGAGCGGGAGTTGGAGAGACCCAGTACTTC.

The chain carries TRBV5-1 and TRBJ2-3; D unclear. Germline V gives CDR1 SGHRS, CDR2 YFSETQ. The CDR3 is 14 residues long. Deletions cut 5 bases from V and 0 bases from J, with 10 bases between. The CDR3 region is CASRRLTSTDTQYF. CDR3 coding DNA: TGCGCCAGCAGACGTCTTACTAGCACAGATACGCAGTATTTT.

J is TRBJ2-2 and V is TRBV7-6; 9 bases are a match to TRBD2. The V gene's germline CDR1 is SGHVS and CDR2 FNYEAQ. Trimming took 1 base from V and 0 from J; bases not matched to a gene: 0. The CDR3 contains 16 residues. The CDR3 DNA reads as TGTGCCAGCAGCTTAGGACTAGCGGCGAACACCGGGGAGCTGTTTTTT. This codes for CASSLGLAANTGELFF. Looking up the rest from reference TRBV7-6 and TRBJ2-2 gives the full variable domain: GAGVSQSPRYKVTKRGQDVALRCDPISGHVSLYWYRQALGQGPEFLTYFNYEAQQDKSGLPNDRFSAERPEGSISTLTIQRTEQRDSAMYRCASSLGLAANTGELFFGEGSRLTVL.

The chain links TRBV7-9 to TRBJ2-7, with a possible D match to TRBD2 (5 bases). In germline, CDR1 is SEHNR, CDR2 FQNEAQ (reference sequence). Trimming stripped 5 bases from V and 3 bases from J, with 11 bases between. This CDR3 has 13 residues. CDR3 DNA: TGTGCCAGCAGCCGAGAAGGACTCTACGAGCAGTACTTC. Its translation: CASSREGLYEQYF.

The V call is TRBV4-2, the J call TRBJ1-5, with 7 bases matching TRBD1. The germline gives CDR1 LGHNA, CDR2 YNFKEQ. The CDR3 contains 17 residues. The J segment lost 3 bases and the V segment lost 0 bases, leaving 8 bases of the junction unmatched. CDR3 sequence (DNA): TGTGCCAGCAGCCAAGATTTGCGAGGGGGCAACAATCAGCCCCAGCATTTT. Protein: CASSQDLRGGNNQPQHF.

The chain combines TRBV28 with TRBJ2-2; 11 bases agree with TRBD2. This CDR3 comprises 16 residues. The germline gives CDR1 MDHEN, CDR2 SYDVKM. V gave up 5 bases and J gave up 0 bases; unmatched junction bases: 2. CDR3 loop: CASSRTSGSNTGELFF. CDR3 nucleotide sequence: TGTGCCAGCAGTCGGACTAGCGGGTCGAACACCGGGGAGCTGTTTTTT.

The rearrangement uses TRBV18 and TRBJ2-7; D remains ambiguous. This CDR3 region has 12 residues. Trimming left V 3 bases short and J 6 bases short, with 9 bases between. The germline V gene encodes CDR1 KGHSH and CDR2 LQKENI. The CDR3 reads CASSPTSGEQYF. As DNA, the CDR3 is TGTGCCAGCTCACCCACGTCGGGCGAGCAGTACTTC.

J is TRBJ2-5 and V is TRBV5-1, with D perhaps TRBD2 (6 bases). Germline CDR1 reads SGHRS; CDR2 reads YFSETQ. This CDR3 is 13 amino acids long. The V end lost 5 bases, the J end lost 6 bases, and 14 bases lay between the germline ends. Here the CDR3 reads CASRILTRQTQYF. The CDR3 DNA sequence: TGCGCCAGCAGAATTTTGACTAGGCAGACCCAGTACTTC.

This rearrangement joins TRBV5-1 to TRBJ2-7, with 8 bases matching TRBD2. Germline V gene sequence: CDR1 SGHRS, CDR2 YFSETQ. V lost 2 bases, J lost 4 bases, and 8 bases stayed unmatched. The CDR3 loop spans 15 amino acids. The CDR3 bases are TGCGCCAGCAGCTTCCGAGCGGGAGTCAGTTACGAGCAGTACTTC. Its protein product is CASSFRAGVSYEQYF.

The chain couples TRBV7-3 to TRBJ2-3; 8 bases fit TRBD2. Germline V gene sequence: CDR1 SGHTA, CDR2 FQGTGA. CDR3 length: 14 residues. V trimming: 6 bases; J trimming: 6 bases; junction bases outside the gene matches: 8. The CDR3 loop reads CASSLGTSFDTQYF. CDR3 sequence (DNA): TGTGCCAGCAGTCTCGGGACTAGTTTTGATACGCAGTATTTT.

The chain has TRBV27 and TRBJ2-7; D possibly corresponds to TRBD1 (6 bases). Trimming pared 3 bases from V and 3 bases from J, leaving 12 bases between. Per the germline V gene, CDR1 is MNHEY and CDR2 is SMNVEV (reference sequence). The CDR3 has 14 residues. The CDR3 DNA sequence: TGTGCCAGCAGTTTCCAGGGGATTTACTACGAGCAGTACTTC. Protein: CASSFQGIYYEQYF.

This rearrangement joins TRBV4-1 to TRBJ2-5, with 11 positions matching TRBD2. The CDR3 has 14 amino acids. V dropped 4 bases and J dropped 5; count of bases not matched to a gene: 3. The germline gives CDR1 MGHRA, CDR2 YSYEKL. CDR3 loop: CASSPTSGTETQYF. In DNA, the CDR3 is TGCGCCAGCAGCCCGACTAGCGGGACTGAGACCCAGTACTTC.

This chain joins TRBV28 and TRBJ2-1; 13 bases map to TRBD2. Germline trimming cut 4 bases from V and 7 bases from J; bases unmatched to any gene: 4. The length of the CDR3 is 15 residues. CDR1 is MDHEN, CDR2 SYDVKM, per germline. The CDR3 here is CASSYSLAGGNEQFF. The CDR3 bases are TGTGCCAGCAGTTACTCACTAGCGGGAGGGAATGAGCAGTTCTTC.

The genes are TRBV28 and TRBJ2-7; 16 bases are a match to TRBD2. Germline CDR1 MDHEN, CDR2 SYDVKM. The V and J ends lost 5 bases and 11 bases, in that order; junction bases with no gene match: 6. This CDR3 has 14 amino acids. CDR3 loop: CASSKGLAGGLEYF. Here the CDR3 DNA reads TGTGCCAGCAGTAAGGGACTAGCGGGAGGGCTGGAGTACTTC.